The 15 T cell receptor beta chains reported below all come from one sample, sequenced in a study of T cells expressing NK-cell markers. Reprocessing the 5' RACE reads, TCRdb reports a single entry for every CDR3 protein and omits DNA. This listing includes hundreds of thousands of distinct CDR3 sequences. What was sequenced was blood T cells: a sorted CD56 or NKG2C T cell subset, CD4+ or CD8+ T cells, or bulk PBMC T cells (not recorded which). These receptors originate from a woman between 18 and 70 years old in good health.

V and J are TRBV6-5 and TRBJ2-7; lacking DNA, the TRBD1 call made by TCRdb goes unchecked. The germline CDR1 and CDR2 sequences are MNHEY and SVGAGI. The CDR3 is 15 amino acids. The CDR3: CASSYAPAGGNEQYF.

V gene TRBV4-3 combines with J gene TRBJ1-6. Germline V CDR1 and CDR2: LGHNA, YSLEER. The CDR3 runs 15 residues. CDR3 loop: CASSQEAMPESPLHF.

The rearrangement links TRBV27 to TRBJ2-2. The V gene's germline CDR1 is MNHEY and CDR2 SMNVEV (reference sequence). This CDR3 contains 13 residues. This CDR3 reads CASSPQVTGELFF.

The gene calls are TRBV19 and TRBJ1-2. The CDR3 length is 12 residues. CDR1 LNHDA and CDR2 SQIVND come from the germline V gene (reference sequence). This CDR3 reads CASSTKNYGYTF.

The chain combines TRBV5-8 with TRBJ2-1; TCRdb picks TRBD2, but there is no DNA to check that call. From germline, CDR1 is SGHTS and CDR2 YDEGEE. The CDR3 is 17 residues long. The CDR3 here is CASSPLAGRGKGNEQFF.

J is TRBJ1-6 and V is TRBV20-1; TCRdb selects TRBD1, and the lack of DNA leaves this call unchecked. CDR1 and CDR2 from the germline V gene are DFQATT and SNEGSKA (reference sequence). The CDR3 extends over 15 amino acids. The CDR3 loop is CSARGGFVWDSPLHF.

V usage is TRBV4-2 and J usage is TRBJ2-7; TCRdb outputs TRBD1, but without DNA this stays unchecked. The CDR3 sequence is 15 residues long. The germline V gene encodes CDR1 LGHNA and CDR2 YNFKEQ. The CDR3 sequence is CASSQEMAGGYEQYF.

The chain recombines TRBV30 with TRBJ1-2; TCRdb designates TRBD1, a call that cannot be tested without DNA. This CDR3 is built from 16 residues. CDR1 and CDR2 (germline): GTSNPN, SVGIG (reference sequence). CDR3 sequence: CAWSRRTGRLVYGYTF.

CDR3 sequence: CSARVGADTQYF. The rearrangement joins TRBV20-1 to TRBJ2-3. CDR1 and CDR2 from the germline V gene are DFQATT and SNEGSKA (reference sequence). There are 12 residues in the CDR3.

The J gene is TRBJ2-1, the V gene TRBV7-3; TCRdb outputs TRBD2, but without DNA this stays unchecked. This CDR3 spans 14 amino acids. Germline-derived CDR1 and CDR2 are SGHTA and FQGTGA. CDR3 amino acids: CASSRDQGRNEQFF.

The genes are TRBV10-3 and TRBJ1-1; TCRdb gives TRBD1 as the D gene, but with no DNA this cannot be confirmed. From germline, CDR1 is ENHRY and CDR2 SYGVKD. This CDR3 has 13 residues. The CDR3 region is CAIRVEGGTEAFF.

V usage is TRBV5-1 and J usage is TRBJ2-1; TCRdb calls TRBD2, which cannot be checked without DNA. Per germline, CDR1 SGHRS and CDR2 YFSETQ. The CDR3 has 15 residues. The CDR3 spells CASSLGGSTYNEQFF.

This chain connects TRBV5-1 to TRBJ2-1. The CDR3 spans 11 residues. The germline V gene has CDR1 SGHRS and CDR2 YFSETQ. This CDR3 reads CASSLHNEQFF.

The genes are TRBV29-1 and TRBJ2-7; TCRdb proposes TRBD1, but this gene call is untestable without DNA. This CDR3 spans 12 amino acids. In germline, CDR1 is SQVTM, CDR2 ANQGSEA. The CDR3 spells CSVTGGRYEQYF.

This sequence joins TRBV4-3 and TRBJ1-6; TCRdb proposes TRBD1, but this gene call is untestable without DNA. The CDR3 extends over 15 amino acids. CDR1 and CDR2 from the germline V gene are LGHNA and YSLEER. The CDR3 region is CASSQDPTGGSPLHF.